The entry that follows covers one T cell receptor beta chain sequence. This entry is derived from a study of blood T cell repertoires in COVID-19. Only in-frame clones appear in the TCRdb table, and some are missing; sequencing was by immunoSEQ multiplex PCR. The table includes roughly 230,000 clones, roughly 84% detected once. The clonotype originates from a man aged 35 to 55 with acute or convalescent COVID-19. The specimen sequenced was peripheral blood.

The CDR3 bases are TGCAGTGCTAGTTTGGGGGAGGCTGGAAACACCATATATTTT. Translated, it gives CSASLGEAGNTIYF. V usage is TRBV20-1 and J usage is TRBJ1-3; D may be TRBD1 (5 bases). The CDR3 has 14 amino acids. Germline CDR1 reads DFQATT; CDR2 reads SNEGSKA (reference sequence). Trimming removed 3 bases from V and 2 bases from J, with 11 bases in between.